This T cell receptor (beta chain) was obtained from a study of shared clonotypes between healthy human individuals. Points from the study as a whole: Represented diversity, genetic and exposure-history alike, was limited by few donors.

The V gene's germline CDR1 is SQVTM and CDR2 ANQGSEA. This CDR3 spans 14 amino acids. Trimming cost V 6 bases and J 1 base, with 15 bases left between them. Genomic DNA per cell subset filled all wells of several immunoSEQ plates. Data came from immunoSEQ multiplex PCR; TCRdb stores just in-frame clones and leaves some out. The repertoire holds over 850,000 clones, with roughly 74% as singletons. This clone has just a few counts. Its target is unknown. Donors were healthy HIV-negative adults without recent acute infections or vaccinations. The chain has TRBV29-1 and TRBJ1-1; weak D call: TRBD1 (5 bases). This sequence originates from a young man in good health. Some clones in this sample may be carry-over from other donors' samples. Sequences were obtained from memory CD4+ T cells from PBMCs. As to subset: CD45RA-negative fraction. CDR3 sequence: CSVQSGTGNTEAFF. For the CDR3, the DNA is TGCAGCGTGCAATCCGGGACGGGGAACACTGAAGCTTTCTTT.